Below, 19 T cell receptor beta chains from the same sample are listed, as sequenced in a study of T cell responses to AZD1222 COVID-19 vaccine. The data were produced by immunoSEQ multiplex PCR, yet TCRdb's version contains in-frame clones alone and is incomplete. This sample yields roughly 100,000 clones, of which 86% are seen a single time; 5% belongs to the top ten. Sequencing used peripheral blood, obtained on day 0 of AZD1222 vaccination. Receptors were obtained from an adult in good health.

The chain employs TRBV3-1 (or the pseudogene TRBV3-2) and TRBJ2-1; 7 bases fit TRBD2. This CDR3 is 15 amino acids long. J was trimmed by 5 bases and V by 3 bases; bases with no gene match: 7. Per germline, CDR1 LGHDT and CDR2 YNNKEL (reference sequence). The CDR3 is CASSHKREVNNEQFF. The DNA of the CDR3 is TGTGCCAGCAGCCACAAACGGGAGGTCAACAATGAGCAGTTCTTC.

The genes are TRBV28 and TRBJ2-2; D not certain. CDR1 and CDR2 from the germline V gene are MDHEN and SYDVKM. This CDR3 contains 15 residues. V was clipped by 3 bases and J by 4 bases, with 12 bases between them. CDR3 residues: CASSLGRDPTGELFF. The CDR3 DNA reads TGTGCCAGCAGTTTGGGTAGGGATCCCACCGGGGAGCTGTTTTTT.

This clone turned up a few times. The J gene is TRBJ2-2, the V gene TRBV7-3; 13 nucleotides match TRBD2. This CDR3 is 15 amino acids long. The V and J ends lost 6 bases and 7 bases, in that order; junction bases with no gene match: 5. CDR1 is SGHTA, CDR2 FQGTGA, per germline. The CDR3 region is CASRGLAGVSGELFF. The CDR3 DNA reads TGTGCCAGCAGAGGACTAGCGGGAGTGAGCGGGGAGCTGTTTTTT.

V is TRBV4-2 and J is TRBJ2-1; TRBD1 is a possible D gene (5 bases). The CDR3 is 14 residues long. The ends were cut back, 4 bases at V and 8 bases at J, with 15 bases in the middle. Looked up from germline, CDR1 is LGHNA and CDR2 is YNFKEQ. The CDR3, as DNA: TGTGCCAGCAGCCGTACACAGGTTCTCTATGAGCAGTTCTTC. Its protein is CASSRTQVLYEQFF.

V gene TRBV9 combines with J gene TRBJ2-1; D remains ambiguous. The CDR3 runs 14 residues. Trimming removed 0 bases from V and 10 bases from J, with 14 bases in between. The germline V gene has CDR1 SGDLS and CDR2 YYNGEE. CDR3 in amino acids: CASSVGTPRAEQFF. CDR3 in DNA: TGTGCCAGCAGCGTAGGAACCCCTCGGGCGGAGCAGTTCTTC.

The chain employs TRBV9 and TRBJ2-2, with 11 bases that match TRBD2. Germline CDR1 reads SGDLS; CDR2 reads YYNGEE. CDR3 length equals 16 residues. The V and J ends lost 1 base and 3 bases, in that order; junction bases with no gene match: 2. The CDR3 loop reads CASSVLAGGYTGELFF. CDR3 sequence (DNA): TGTGCCAGCAGCGTACTAGCGGGGGGATACACCGGGGAGCTGTTTTTT.

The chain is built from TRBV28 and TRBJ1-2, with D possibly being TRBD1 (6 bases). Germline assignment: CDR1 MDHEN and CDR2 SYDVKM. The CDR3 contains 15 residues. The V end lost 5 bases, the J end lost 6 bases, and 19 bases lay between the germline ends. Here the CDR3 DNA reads TGTGCCAGCAGTCCCCGGGGCGGGGGGCCTCATGGCTACACCTTC. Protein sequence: CASSPRGGGPHGYTF.

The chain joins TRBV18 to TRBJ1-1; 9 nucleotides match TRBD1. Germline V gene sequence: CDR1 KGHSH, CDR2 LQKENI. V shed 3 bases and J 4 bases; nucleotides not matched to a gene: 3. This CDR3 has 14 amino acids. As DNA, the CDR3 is TGTGCCAGCTCACCCGGGACAGGGTTCACTGAAGCTTTCTTT. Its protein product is CASSPGTGFTEAFF.

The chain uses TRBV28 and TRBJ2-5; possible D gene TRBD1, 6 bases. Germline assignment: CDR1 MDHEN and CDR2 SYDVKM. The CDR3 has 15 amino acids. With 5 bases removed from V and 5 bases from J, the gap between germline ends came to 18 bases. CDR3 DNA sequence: TGTGCCAGCAGTGTATCCAAACAGGGCCAGGAGACCCAGTACTTC. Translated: CASSVSKQGQETQYF.

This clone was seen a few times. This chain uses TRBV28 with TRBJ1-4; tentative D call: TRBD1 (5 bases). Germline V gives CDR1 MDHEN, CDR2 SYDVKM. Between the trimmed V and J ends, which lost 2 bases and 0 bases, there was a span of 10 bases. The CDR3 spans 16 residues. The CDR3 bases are TGTGCCAGCAGTTTAGGGGACGGCTCAACTAATGAAAAACTGTTTTTT. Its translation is CASSLGDGSTNEKLFF.

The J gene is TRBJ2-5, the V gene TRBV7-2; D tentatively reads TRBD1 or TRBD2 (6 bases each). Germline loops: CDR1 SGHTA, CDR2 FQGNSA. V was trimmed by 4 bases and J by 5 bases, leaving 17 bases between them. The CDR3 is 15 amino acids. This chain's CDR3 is CASSYENREEETQYF. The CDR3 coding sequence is TGTGCCAGCAGCTACGAAAACAGGGAGGAGGAGACCCAGTACTTC. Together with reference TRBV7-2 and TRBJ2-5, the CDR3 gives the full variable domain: GAGVSQSPSNKVTEKGKDVELRCDPISGHTALYWYRQSLGQGLEFLIYFQGNSAPDKSGLPSDRFSAERTGGSVSTLTIQRTQQEDSAVYLCASSYENREEETQYFGPGTRLLVL.

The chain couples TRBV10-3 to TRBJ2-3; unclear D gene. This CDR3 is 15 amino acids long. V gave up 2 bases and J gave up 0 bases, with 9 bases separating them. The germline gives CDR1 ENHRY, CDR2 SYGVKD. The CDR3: CAISELQPSTDTQYF. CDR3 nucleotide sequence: TGTGCCATCAGTGAGCTACAGCCTAGCACAGATACGCAGTATTTT.

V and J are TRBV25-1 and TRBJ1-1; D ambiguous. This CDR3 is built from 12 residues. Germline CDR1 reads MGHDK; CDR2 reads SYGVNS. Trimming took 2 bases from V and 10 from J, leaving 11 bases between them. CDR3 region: CASSEVDPRAFF. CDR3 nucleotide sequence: TGTGCCAGCAGTGAAGTTGACCCGAGAGCTTTCTTT.

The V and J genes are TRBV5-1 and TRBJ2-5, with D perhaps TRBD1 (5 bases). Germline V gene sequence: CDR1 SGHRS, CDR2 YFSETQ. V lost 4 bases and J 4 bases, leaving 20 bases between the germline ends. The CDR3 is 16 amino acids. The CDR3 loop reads CASSLGPVGKGETQYF. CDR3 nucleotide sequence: TGCGCCAGCAGCCTGGGGCCGGTAGGGAAAGGAGAGACCCAGTACTTC.

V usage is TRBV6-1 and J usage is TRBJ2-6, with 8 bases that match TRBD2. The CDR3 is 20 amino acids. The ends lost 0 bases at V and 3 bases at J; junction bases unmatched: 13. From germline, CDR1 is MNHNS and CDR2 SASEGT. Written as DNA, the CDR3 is TGTGCCAGCAGTGAAGCGCTTAGGGGATTTGCGGGAGGTGGGGCCAACGTCCTGACTTTC. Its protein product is CASSEALRGFAGGGANVLTF.

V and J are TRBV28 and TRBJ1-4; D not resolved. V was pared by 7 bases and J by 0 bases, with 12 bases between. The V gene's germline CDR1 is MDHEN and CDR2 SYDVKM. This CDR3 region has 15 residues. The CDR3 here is CASKLGAATNEKLFF. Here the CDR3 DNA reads TGTGCCAGCAAATTGGGTGCGGCAACTAATGAAAAACTGTTTTTT. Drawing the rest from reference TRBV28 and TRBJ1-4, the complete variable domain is DVKVTQSSRYLVKRTGEKVFLECVQDMDHENMFWYRQDPGLGLRLIYFSYDVKMKEKGDIPEGYSVSREKKERFSLILESASTNQTSMYLCASKLGAATNEKLFFGSGTQLSVL.

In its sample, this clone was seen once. CDR3 in amino acids: CASSIFPGPTYEQYF. The CDR3 nucleotides read TGTGCCAGTAGTATCTTTCCGGGACCAACCTACGAGCAGTACTTC. The genes are TRBV19 and TRBJ2-7; D tentatively fits TRBD1 or TRBD2 (5 bases each). V lost 3 bases and J lost 2, with 14 bases in between. The CDR3 loop spans 15 amino acids. Germline V lookup: CDR1 LNHDA, CDR2 SQIVND (reference sequence).

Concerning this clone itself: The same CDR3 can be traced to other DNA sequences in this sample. This CDR3 is CATMTGVGYNEQFF. DNA of the CDR3: TGTGCCACCATGACAGGGGTGGGCTACAATGAGCAGTTCTTC. The V gene is TRBV15, the J gene TRBJ2-1, with 8 nucleotides matching TRBD1. This CDR3 region has 14 residues. Germline V gene data show CDR1 as LNHNV and CDR2 as YYDKDF (reference sequence). V shed 7 bases, J shed 3 bases, and the junction held 5 bases outside the gene matches.

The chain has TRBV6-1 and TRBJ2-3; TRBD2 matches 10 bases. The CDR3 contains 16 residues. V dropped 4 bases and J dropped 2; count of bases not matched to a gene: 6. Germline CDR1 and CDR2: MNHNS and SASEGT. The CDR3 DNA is TGTGCCAGCAGTGGAAGGACTAGCGGAGCCACAGATACGCAGTATTTT. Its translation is CASSGRTSGATDTQYF.